This TCR beta chain was identified in a study of cytomegalovirus exposure and HLA in healthy donors. Study-level results: Later on, a genetic analysis was performed. It linked a missense variant in DCLRE1C with V- and J-gene trimming of TCR beta.

This clone was seen more than once but under ten times. What it recognizes is unknown. Per germline, CDR1 MNHEY and CDR2 SVGAGI. Trimming took 6 bases from V and 5 from J; bases not matched to a gene: 4. The CDR3 runs to 13 residues. The PCR contained 60 Vbeta and 13 Jbeta primers. The protocol was immunoSEQ multiplex PCR, while the TCRdb copy is restricted to in-frame clones and leaves out a portion. The sample has about 98,000 clones; roughly 80% are singletons. The clonotype originates from a man aged 60 to 69 in good health and CMV-seropositive. The V and J genes are TRBV6-5 and TRBJ1-5; 7 bases agree with TRBD1. The specimen was PBMCs. Here the CDR3 DNA reads TGTGCCAGCAGGACAGGGTTAGATCAGCCCCAGCATTTT. It translates to CASRTGLDQPQHF.